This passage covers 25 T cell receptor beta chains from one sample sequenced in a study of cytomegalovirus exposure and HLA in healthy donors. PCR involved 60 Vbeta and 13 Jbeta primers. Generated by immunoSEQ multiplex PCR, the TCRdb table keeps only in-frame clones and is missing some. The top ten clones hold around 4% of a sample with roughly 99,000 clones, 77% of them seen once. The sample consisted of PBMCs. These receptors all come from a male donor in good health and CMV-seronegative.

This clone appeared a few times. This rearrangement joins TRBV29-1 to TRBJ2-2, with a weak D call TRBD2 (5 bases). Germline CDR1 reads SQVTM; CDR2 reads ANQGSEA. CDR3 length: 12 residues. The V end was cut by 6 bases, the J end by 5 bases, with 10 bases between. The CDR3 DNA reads TGCAGCGTGAGGGCTGCTACCGGGGAGCTGTTTTTT. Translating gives CSVRAATGELFF.

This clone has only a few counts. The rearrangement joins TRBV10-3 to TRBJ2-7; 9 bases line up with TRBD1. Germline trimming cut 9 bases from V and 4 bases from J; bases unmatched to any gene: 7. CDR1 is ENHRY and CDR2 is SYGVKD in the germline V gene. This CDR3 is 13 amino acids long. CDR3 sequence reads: CAIGGTGLYEQYF. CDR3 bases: TGTGCCATTGGTGGGACAGGGTTGTACGAGCAGTACTTC.

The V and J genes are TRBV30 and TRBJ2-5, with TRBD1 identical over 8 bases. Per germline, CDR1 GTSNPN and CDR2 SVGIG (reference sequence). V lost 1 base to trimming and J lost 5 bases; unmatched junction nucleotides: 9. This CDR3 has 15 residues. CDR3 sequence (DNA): TGTGCCTGGAGTGGGGGAGGACAGGGTCAGGAGACCCAGTACTTC. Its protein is CAWSGGGQGQETQYF.

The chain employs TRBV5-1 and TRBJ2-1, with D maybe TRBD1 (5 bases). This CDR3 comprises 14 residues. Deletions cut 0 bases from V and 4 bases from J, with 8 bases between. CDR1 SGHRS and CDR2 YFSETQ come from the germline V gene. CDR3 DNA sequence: TGCGCCAGCAGCTTGGGACAGAAATACAATGAGCAGTTCTTC. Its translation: CASSLGQKYNEQFF. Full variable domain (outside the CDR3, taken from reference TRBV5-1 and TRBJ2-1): KAGVTQTPRYLIKTRGQQVTLSCSPISGHRSVSWYQQTPGQGLQFLFEYFSETQRNKGNFPGRFSGRQFSNSRSEMNVSTLELGDSALYLCASSLGQKYNEQFFGPGTRLTVL.

Written as DNA, the CDR3 is TGTGCCACCCGGACTAGCGGGAGTCTGGAGCAGTACTTC. Protein: CATRTSGSLEQYF. This sequence joins TRBV6-5 and TRBJ2-7; 13 bases align to TRBD2. Trimming at V came to 10 bases and at J to 7 bases, leaving 7 bases not matched to a gene. Germline CDR1 MNHEY, CDR2 SVGAGI. This CDR3 comprises 13 residues.

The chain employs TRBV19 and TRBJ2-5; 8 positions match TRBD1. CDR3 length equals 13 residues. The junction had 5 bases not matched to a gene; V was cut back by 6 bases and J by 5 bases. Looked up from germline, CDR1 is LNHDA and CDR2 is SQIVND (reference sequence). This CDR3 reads CASRVRGRETQYF. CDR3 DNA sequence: TGTGCCAGTAGGGTCAGGGGGCGGGAGACCCAGTACTTC.

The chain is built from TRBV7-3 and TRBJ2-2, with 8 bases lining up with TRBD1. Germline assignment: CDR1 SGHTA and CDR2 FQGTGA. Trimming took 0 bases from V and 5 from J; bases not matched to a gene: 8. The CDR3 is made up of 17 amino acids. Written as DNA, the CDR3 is TGTGCCAGCAGCTTAACTCGGGCAGGGGGCGCAACCGGGGAGCTGTTTTTT. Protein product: CASSLTRAGGATGELFF.

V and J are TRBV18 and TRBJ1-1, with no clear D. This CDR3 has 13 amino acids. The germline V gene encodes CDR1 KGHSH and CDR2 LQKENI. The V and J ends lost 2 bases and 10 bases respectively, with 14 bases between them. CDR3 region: CASSPGERVTAFF. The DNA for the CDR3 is TGTGCCAGCTCACCAGGGGAGCGTGTGACAGCTTTCTTT. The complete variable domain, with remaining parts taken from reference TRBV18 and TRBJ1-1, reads NAGVMQNPRHLVRRRGQEARLRCSPMKGHSHVYWYRQLPEEGLKFMVYLQKENIIDESGMPKERFSAEFPKEGPSILRIQQVVRGDSAAYFCASSPGERVTAFFGQGTRLTVV.

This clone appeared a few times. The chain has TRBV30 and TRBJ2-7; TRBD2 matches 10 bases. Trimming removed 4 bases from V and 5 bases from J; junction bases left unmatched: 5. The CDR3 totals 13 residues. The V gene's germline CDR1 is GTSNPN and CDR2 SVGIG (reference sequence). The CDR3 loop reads CAWTSGSRDEQYF. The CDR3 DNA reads TGTGCCTGGACTAGCGGGAGTCGGGACGAGCAGTACTTC.

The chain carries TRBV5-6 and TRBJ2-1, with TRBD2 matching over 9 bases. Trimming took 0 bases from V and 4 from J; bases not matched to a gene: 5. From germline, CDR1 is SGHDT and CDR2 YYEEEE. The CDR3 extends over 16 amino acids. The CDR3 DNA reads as TGTGCCAGCAGCTTGGATTTAGCGGGAGTTTACAATGAGCAGTTCTTC. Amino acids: CASSLDLAGVYNEQFF.

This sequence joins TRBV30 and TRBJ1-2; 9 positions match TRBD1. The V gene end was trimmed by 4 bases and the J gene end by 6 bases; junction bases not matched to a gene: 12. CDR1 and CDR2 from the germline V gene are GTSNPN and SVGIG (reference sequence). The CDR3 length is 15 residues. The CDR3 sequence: CAWTRGQGVRNGYTF. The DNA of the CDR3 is TGTGCCTGGACCAGGGGACAGGGAGTTAGGAATGGCTACACCTTC.

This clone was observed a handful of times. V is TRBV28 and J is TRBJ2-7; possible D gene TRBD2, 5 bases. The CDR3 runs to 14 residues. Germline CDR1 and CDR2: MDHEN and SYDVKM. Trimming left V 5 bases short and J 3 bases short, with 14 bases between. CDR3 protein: CASSLSGYIYEQYF. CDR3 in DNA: TGTGCCAGCAGTCTCTCGGGGTATATCTACGAGCAGTACTTC.

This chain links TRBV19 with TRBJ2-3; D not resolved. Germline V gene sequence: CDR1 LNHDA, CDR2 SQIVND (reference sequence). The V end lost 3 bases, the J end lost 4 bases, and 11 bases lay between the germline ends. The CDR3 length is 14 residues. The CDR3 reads CASSIAFTPDTQYF. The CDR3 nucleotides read TGTGCCAGTAGTATTGCGTTCACCCCAGATACGCAGTATTTT. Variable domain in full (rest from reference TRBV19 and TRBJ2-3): DGGITQSPKYLFRKEGQNVTLSCEQNLNHDAMYWYRQDPGQGLRLIYYSQIVNDFQKGDIAEGYSVSREKKESFPLTVTSAQKNPTAFYLCASSIAFTPDTQYFGPGTRLTVL.

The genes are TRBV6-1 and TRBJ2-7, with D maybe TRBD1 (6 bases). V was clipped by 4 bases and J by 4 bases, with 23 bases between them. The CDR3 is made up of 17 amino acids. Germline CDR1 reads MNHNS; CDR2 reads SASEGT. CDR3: CASSVRSQGKIGYEQYF. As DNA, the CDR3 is TGTGCCAGCAGTGTACGGAGCCAGGGGAAGATTGGATACGAGCAGTACTTC.

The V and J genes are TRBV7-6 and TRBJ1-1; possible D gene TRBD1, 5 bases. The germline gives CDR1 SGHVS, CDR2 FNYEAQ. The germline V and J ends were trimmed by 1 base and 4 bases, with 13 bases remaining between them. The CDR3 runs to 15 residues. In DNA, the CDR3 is TGTGCCAGCAGCTTAGAGGCGCTCGGGGGCACTGAAGCTTTCTTT. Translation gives CASSLEALGGTEAFF.

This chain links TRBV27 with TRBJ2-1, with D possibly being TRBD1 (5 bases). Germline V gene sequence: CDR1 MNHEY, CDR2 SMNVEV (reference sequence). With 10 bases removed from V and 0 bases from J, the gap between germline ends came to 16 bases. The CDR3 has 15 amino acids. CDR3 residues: CATDRRPSSYNEQFF. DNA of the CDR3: TGTGCCACCGACAGACGGCCGAGCTCCTACAATGAGCAGTTCTTC.

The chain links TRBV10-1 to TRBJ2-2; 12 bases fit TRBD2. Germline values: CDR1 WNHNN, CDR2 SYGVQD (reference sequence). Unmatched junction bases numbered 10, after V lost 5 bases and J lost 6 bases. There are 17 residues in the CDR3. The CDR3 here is CASSKTSGSSPAGELFF. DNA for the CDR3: TGCGCCAGCAGTAAGACTAGCGGGAGTTCCCCGGCCGGGGAGCTGTTTTTT.

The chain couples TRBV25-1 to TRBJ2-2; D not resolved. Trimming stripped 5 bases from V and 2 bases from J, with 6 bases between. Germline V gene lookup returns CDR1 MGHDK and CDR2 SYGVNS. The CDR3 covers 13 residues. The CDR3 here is CASSPSNTGELFF. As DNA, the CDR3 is TGTGCCAGCAGTCCTAGTAACACCGGGGAGCTGTTTTTT.

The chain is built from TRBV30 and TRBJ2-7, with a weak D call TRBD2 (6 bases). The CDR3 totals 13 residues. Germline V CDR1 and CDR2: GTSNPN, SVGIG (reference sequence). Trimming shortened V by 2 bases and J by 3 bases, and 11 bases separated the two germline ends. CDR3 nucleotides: TGTGCCTGGAGTCCCGGGGGTAGCTACGAGCAGTACTTC. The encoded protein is CAWSPGGSYEQYF.

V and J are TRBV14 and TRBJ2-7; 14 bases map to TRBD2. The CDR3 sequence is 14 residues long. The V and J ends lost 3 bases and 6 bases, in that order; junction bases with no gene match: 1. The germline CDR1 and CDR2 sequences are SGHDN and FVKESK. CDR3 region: CASSQGTSGSEQYF. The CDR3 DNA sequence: TGTGCCAGCAGCCAGGGGACTAGCGGGAGCGAGCAGTACTTC.

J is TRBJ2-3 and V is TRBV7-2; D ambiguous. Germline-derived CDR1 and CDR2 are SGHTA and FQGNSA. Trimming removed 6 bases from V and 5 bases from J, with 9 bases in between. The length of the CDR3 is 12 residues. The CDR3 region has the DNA TGTGCCAGCAGGGGTGGCGGAGATACGCAGTATTTT. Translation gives CASRGGGDTQYF.

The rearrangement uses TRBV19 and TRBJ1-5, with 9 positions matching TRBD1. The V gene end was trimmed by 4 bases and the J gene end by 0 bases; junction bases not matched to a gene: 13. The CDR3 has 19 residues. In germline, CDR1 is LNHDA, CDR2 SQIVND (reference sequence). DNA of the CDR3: TGTGCCAGTAGTACCCGACAGGGGGGAAACTACTATAGCAATCAGCCCCAGCATTTT. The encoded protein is CASSTRQGGNYYSNQPQHF.

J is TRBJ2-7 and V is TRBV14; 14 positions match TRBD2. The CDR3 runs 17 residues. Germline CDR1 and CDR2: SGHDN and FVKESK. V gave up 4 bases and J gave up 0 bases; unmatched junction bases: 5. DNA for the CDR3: TGTGCCAGCAGCCTGGGACTAGCGGGAGCCCCCTCCTACGAGCAGTACTTC. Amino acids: CASSLGLAGAPSYEQYF. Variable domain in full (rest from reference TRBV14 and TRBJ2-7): EAGVTQFPSHSVIEKGQTVTLRCDPISGHDNLYWYRRVMGKEIKFLLHFVKESKQDESGMPNNRFLAERTGGTYSTLKVQPAELEDSGVYFCASSLGLAGAPSYEQYFGPGTRLTVT.

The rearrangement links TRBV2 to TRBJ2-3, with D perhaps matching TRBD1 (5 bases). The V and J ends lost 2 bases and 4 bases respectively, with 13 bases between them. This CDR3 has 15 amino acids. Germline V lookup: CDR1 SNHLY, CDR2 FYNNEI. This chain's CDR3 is CASSEIGARADTQYF. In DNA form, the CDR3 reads TGTGCCAGCAGTGAAATTGGGGCTCGGGCAGATACGCAGTATTTT.

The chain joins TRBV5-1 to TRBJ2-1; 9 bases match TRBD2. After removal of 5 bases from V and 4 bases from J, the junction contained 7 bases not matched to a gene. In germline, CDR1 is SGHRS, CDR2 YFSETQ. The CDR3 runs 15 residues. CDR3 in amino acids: CASRGTSGLYNEQFF. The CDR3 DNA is TGCGCCAGCAGGGGAACTAGCGGGTTATACAATGAGCAGTTCTTC.